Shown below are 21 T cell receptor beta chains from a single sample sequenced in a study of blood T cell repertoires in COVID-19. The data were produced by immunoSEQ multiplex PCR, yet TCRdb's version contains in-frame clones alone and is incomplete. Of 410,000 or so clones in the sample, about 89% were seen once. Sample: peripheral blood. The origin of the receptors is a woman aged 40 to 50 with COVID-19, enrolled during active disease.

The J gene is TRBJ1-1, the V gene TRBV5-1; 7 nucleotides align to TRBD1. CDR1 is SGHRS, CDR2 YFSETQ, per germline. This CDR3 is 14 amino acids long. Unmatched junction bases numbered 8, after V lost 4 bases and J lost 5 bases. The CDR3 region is CASSLQTGETEAFF. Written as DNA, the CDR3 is TGCGCCAGCAGCCTCCAAACAGGGGAAACTGAAGCTTTCTTT. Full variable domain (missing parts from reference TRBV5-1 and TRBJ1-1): KAGVTQTPRYLIKTRGQQVTLSCSPISGHRSVSWYQQTPGQGLQFLFEYFSETQRNKGNFPGRFSGRQFSNSRSEMNVSTLELGDSALYLCASSLQTGETEAFFGQGTRLTVV.

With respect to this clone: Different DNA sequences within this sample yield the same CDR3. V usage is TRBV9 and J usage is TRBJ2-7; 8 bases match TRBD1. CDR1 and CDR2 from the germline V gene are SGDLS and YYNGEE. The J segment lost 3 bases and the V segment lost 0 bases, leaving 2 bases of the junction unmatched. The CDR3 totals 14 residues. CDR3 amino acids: CASSVGQGNYEQYF. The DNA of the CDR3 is TGTGCCAGCAGCGTAGGACAGGGGAACTACGAGCAGTACTTC.

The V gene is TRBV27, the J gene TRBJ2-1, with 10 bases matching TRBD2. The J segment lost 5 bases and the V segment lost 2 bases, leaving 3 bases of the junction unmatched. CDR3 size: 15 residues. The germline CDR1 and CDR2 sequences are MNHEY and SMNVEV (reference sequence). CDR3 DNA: TGTGCCAGCAGTTTAAGACTAGCGGGCGACAATGAGCAGTTCTTC. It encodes CASSLRLAGDNEQFF.

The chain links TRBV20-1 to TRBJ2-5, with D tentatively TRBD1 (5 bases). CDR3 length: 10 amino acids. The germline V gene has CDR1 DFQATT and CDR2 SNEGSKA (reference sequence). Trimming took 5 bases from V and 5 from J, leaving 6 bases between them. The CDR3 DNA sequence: TGCAGTGCTCAGGGCGAGACCCAGTACTTC. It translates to CSAQGETQYF.

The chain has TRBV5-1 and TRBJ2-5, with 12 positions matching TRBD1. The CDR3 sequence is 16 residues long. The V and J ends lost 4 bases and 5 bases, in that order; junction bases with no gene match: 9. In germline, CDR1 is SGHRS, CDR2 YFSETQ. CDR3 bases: TGCGCCAGCAGCGTCACCGGGACAGGGGGCTGGGAGACCCAGTACTTC. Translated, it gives CASSVTGTGGWETQYF.

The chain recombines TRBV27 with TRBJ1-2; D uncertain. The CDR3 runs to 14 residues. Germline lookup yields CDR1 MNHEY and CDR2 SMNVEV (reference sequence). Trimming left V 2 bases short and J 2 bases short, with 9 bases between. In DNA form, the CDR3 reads TGTGCCAGCAGTTTACGGGAGGGAAACTATGGCTACACCTTC. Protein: CASSLREGNYGYTF.

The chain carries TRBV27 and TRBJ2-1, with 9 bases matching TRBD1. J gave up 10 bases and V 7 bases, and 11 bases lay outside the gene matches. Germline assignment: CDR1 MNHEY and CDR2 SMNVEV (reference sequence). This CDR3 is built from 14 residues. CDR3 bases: TGTGCCAGCAACAGCCACAGGGGGCCATGGGAGCAGTTCTTC. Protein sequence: CASNSHRGPWEQFF.

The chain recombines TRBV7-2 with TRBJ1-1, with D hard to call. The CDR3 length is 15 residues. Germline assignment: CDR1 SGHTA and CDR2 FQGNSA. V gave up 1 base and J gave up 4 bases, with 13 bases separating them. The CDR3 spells CASSLVAGSGTEAFF. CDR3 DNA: TGTGCCAGCAGCTTAGTGGCGGGCTCGGGCACTGAAGCTTTCTTT.

CDR3 residues: CASRTIGEGLRNEQFF. The CDR3 nucleotides read TGTGCCAGCAGAACAATCGGGGAGGGCCTTCGTAATGAGCAGTTCTTC. The rearrangement joins TRBV7-2 to TRBJ2-1; the match to TRBD2 covers 7 bases. The germline V gene encodes CDR1 SGHTA and CDR2 FQGNSA. Germline trimming cut 6 bases from V and 7 bases from J; bases unmatched to any gene: 15. The CDR3 contains 16 residues.

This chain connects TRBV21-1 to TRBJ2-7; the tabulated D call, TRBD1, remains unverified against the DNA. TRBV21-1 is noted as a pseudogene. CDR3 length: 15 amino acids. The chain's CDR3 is CASSTCRDRGGEQYF. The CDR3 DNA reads TGTGCCAGCAGCACATGCCGGGACAGGGGAGGCGAGCAGTACTTC.

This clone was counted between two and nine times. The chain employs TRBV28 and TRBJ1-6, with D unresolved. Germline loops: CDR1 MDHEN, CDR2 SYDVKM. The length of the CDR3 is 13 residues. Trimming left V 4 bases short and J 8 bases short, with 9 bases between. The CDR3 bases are TGTGCCAGCAGTTCGGGAGGTTATTCACCCCTCCACTTT. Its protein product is CASSSGGYSPLHF. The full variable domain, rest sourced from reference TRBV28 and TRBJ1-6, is DVKVTQSSRYLVKRTGEKVFLECVQDMDHENMFWYRQDPGLGLRLIYFSYDVKMKEKGDIPEGYSVSREKKERFSLILESASTNQTSMYLCASSSGGYSPLHFGNGTRLTVT.

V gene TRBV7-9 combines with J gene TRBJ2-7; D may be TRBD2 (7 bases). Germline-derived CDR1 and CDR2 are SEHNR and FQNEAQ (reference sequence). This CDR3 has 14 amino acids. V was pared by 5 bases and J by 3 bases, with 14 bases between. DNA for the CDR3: TGTGCCAGCAGCATAAGGGGGGGGCACTACGAGCAGTACTTC. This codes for CASSIRGGHYEQYF.

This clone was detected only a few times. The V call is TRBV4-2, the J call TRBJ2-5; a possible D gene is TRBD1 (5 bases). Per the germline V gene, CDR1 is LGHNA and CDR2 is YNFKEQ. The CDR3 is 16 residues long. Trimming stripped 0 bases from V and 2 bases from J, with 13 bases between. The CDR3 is CASSQDWQGGQETQYF. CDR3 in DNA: TGTGCCAGCAGCCAAGATTGGCAGGGTGGGCAAGAGACCCAGTACTTC.

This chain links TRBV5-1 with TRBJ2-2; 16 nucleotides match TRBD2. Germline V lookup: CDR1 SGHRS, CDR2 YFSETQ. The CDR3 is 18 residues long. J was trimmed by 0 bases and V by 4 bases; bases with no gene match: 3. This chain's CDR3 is CASSPGLAGGPNTGELFF. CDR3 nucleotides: TGCGCCAGCAGCCCGGGACTAGCGGGAGGGCCGAACACCGGGGAGCTGTTTTTT.

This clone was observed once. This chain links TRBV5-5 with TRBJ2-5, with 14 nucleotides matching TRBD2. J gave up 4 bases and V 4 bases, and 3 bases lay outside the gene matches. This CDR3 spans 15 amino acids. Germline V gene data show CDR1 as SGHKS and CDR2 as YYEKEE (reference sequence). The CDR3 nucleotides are TGTGCCAGCAGCGTAGGACTAGCGGGAGGAGAGACCCAGTACTTC. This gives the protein CASSVGLAGGETQYF.

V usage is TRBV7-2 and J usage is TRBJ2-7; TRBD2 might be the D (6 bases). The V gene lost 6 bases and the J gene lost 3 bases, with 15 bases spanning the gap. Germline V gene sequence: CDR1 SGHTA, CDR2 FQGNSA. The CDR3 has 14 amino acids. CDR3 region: CASSYGGDLYEQYF. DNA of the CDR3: TGTGCCAGCAGTTACGGCGGGGATCTCTACGAGCAGTACTTC.

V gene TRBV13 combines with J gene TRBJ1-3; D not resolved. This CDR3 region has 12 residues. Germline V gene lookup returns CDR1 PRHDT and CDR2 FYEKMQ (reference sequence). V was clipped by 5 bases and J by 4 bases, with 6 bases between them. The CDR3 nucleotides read TGTGCCAGCAGCAACGGGGGAAACACCATATATTTT. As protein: CASSNGGNTIYF.

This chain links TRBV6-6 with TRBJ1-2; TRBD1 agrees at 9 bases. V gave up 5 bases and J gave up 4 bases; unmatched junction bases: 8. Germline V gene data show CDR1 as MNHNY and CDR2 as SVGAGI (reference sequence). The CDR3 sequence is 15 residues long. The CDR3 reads CASSTRDREVYGYTF. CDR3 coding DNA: TGTGCCAGCAGTACCCGGGACAGGGAGGTCTATGGCTACACCTTC.

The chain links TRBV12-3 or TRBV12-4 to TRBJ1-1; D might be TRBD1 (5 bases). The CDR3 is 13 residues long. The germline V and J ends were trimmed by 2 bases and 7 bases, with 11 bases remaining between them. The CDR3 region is CASSLPVQGEAFF. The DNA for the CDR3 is TGTGCCAGCAGTTTACCGGTTCAGGGTGAAGCTTTCTTT.

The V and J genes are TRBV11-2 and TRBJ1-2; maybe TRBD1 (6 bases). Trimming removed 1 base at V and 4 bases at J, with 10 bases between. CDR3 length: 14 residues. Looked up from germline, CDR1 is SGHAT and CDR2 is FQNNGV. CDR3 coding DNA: TGTGCCAGCAGCTTAGGACAGGCGAGCTATGGCTACACCTTC. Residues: CASSLGQASYGYTF.

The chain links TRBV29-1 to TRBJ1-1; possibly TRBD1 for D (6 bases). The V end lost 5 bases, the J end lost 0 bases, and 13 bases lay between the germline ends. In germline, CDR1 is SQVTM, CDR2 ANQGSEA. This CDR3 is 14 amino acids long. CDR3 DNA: TGCAGCGTTATAGGACAGAGGATGAACACTGAAGCTTTCTTT. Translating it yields CSVIGQRMNTEAFF.